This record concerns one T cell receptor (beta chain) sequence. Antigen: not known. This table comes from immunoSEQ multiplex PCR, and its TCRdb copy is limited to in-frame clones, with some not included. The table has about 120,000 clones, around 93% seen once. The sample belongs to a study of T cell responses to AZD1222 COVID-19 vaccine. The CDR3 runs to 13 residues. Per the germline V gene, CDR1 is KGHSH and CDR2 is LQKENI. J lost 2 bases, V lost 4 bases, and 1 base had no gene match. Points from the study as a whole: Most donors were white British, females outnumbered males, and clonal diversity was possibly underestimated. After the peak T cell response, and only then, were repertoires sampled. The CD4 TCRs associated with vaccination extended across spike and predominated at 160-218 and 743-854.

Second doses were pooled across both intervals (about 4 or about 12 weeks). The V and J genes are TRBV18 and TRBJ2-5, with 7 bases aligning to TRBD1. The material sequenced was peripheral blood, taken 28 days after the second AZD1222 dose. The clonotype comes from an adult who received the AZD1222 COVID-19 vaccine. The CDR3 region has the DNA TGTGCCAGCTCACAGGGACAGCAAGAGACCCAGTACTTC. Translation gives CASSQGQQETQYF.